This T cell receptor beta chain is from a study of cytomegalovirus exposure and HLA in healthy donors. Study observations and caveats: Immune exposure information available was restricted to CMV serostatus. TCR beta sequences reportedly predicted most subjects' HLA-A and HLA-B alleles accurately.

CDR1 and CDR2 (germline): MNHEY, SMNVEV (reference sequence). CDR3 length: 13 amino acids. V lost 2 bases, J lost 8 bases, and 12 bases lay in between. On this clone itself: Its antigen is unknown.

The PCR had 60 Vbeta and 13 Jbeta primers. Data came from immunoSEQ multiplex PCR; TCRdb stores just in-frame clones and leaves some out. The data hold around 210,000 clones, with around 84% observed a single time. Specimen: PBMCs. The chain joins TRBV27 to TRBJ1-2; D gene uncertain. This clonotype was sampled from a girl aged 2-10 years in good health and CMV-seronegative. Here the CDR3 reads CASSLGRLEGYTF. CDR3 DNA: TGTGCCAGCAGTTTAGGGAGACTTGAAGGCTACACCTTC.